The 9 T cell receptor beta chains presented below share a single source sample, sequenced in a study of blood T cell repertoires in COVID-19. The protocol was immunoSEQ multiplex PCR, while the TCRdb copy is restricted to in-frame clones and leaves out a portion. The sample lists 200,000 to 250,000 clones; around 80% were seen once. The sample consisted of peripheral blood. The receptors were sampled from a human donor in a cohort sampled during active COVID-19.

This clone was seen only a few times. The chain joins TRBV11-2 to TRBJ1-2; 9 bases fit TRBD1. The CDR3 runs to 14 residues. CDR1 SGHAT and CDR2 FQNNGV come from the germline V gene. V trimming: 5 bases; J trimming: 4 bases; junction bases outside the gene matches: 5. CDR3 sequence: CASSEGTGLYGYTF. The DNA of the CDR3 is TGTGCCAGCAGCGAAGGGACAGGGCTCTATGGCTACACCTTC.

The gene calls are TRBV5-1 and TRBJ2-7, with D possibly matching TRBD2 (6 bases). The germline CDR1 and CDR2 sequences are SGHRS and YFSETQ. CDR3 length equals 15 residues. V gave up 4 bases and J gave up 3 bases, with 17 bases separating them. CDR3 nucleotides: TGCGCCAGCAGCATTGCGGGGCCTCTATACTACGAGCAGTACTTC. The encoded protein is CASSIAGPLYYEQYF. Combining the CDR3 with reference TRBV5-1 and TRBJ2-7 gives the whole variable domain KAGVTQTPRYLIKTRGQQVTLSCSPISGHRSVSWYQQTPGQGLQFLFEYFSETQRNKGNFPGRFSGRQFSNSRSEMNVSTLELGDSALYLCASSIAGPLYYEQYFGPGTRLTVT.

The rearrangement uses TRBV19 and TRBJ2-7, with TRBD1 matching 10 bases. J lost 7 bases, V lost 8 bases, and 11 bases had no gene match. The CDR3 extends over 14 amino acids. Germline CDR1 and CDR2: LNHDA and SQIVND (reference sequence). CDR3 nucleotide sequence: TGTGCCAGTGCCTCGGGACAGGGGCCCCTGGAGCAGTACTTC. The encoded protein is CASASGQGPLEQYF. Complete variable domain (other parts from reference TRBV19 and TRBJ2-7): DGGITQSPKYLFRKEGQNVTLSCEQNLNHDAMYWYRQDPGQGLRLIYYSQIVNDFQKGDIAEGYSVSREKKESFPLTVTSAQKNPTAFYLCASASGQGPLEQYFGPGTRLTVT.

V is TRBV9 and J is TRBJ2-3; TRBD2 matches 8 bases. Trimming at V came to 2 bases and at J to 4 bases, leaving 3 bases not matched to a gene. Germline V gene data show CDR1 as SGDLS and CDR2 as YYNGEE. This CDR3 has 14 residues. The CDR3 sequence: CASSVTGGPDTQYF. The CDR3 region has the DNA TGTGCCAGCAGCGTCACGGGGGGGCCAGATACGCAGTATTTT.

The V call is TRBV12-3 or TRBV12-4, the J call TRBJ1-1; no definite D call. This CDR3 is built from 13 residues. The germline V and J ends were trimmed by 4 bases and 0 bases, with 6 bases remaining between them. Written as DNA, the CDR3 is TGTGCCAGCAGTTGGGCCGTGAACACTGAAGCTTTCTTT. Translation gives CASSWAVNTEAFF.

V gene TRBV3-1 (or the pseudogene TRBV3-2) combines with J gene TRBJ2-7, with D uncertain. Trimming cost V 6 bases and J 1 base, with 10 bases left between them. CDR3 length: 13 residues. Germline CDR1 and CDR2: LGHDT and YNNKEL (reference sequence). For the CDR3, the DNA is TGTGCCAGCAGGGATCAGGTTTCCTACGAGCAGTACTTC. This gives the protein CASRDQVSYEQYF.

The V call is TRBV19, the J call TRBJ2-1, with 8 bases fitting TRBD2. Germline-derived CDR1 and CDR2 are LNHDA and SQIVND (reference sequence). This CDR3 region has 16 residues. The ends lost 3 bases at V and 6 bases at J; junction bases unmatched: 10. The DNA of the CDR3 is TGTGCCAGTAGTATCTACATCGGGACTAGTGGCAATGAGCAGTTCTTC. Amino acid sequence: CASSIYIGTSGNEQFF.

Remarks on this clone: Other DNA sequences in the sample encode the same CDR3. The chain couples TRBV28 to TRBJ1-2; 7 bases fit TRBD1. CDR3 size: 14 residues. From germline, CDR1 is MDHEN and CDR2 SYDVKM. With 3 bases clipped from V and 5 bases from J, the junction kept 6 bases outside the gene matches. The CDR3 DNA reads as TGTGCCAGCAGTTTGAATACAGGGGCATATGGCTACACCTTC. As protein: CASSLNTGAYGYTF.

This chain joins TRBV15 and TRBJ1-5, with D possibly being TRBD1 (6 bases). Trimming left V 5 bases short and J 4 bases short, with 18 bases between. The CDR3 extends over 16 amino acids. CDR1 LNHNV and CDR2 YYDKDF come from the germline V gene (reference sequence). The CDR3 nucleotides read TGTGCCACCAGCGAAATTGGGGGAGGGGGGAATCAGCCCCAGCATTTT. Translated: CATSEIGGGGNQPQHF.